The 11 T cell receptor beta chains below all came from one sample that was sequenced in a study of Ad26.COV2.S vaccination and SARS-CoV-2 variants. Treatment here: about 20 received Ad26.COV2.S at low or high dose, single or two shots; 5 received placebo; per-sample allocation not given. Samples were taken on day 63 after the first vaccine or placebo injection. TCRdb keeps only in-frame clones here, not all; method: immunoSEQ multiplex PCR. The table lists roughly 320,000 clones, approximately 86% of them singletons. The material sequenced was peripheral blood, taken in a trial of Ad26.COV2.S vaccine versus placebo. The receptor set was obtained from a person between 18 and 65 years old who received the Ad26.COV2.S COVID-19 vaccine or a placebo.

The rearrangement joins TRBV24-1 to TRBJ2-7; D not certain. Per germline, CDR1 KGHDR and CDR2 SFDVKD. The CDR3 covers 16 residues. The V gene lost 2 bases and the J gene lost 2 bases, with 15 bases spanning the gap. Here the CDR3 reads CATSDSRRITTYEQYF. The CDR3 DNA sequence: TGTGCCACCAGTGATTCGAGGAGAATCACTACCTACGAGCAGTACTTC.

CDR3 region: CSARTGSGYTF. The CDR3 DNA is TGCAGTGCCAGGACAGGGAGCGGCTACACCTTC. The rearrangement links TRBV20-1 to TRBJ1-2; 8 bases are a match to TRBD1. The CDR3 runs 11 residues. CDR1 and CDR2 from the germline V gene are DFQATT and SNEGSKA (reference sequence). Trimming cost V 6 bases and J 8 bases; bases outside gene matches: 5.

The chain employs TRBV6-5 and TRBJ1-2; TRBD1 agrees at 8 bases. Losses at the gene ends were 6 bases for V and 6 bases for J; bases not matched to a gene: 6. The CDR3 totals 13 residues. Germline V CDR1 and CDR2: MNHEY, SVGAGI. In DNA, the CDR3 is TGTGCCAGCAGCCGACAGGGGATCCATGGCTACACCTTC. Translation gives CASSRQGIHGYTF.

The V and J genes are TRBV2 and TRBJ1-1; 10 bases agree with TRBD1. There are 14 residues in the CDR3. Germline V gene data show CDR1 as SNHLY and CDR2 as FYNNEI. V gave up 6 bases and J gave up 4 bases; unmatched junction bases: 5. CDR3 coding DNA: TGTGCCAGCAGAGACAGGGGGCGAAGCACTGAAGCTTTCTTT. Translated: CASRDRGRSTEAFF.

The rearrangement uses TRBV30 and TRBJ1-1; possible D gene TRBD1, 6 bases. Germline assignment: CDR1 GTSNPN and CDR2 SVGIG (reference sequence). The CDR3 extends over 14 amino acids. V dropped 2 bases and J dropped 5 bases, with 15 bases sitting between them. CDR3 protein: CAWSKGGGGTEAFF. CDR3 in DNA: TGTGCCTGGAGTAAGGGGGGAGGGGGTACTGAAGCTTTCTTT.

This CDR3 reads CASSQGTGIPLYNSPLHF. The DNA of the CDR3 is TGTGCCAGCAGCCAAGGAACGGGTATCCCCCTCTATAATTCACCCCTCCACTTT. V and J are TRBV3-1 (or the pseudogene TRBV3-2) and TRBJ1-6, with D unresolved. The V end lost 1 base, the J end lost 3 bases, and 16 bases lay between the germline ends. Germline V gene lookup returns CDR1 LGHDT and CDR2 YNNKEL (reference sequence). CDR3 length: 18 amino acids.

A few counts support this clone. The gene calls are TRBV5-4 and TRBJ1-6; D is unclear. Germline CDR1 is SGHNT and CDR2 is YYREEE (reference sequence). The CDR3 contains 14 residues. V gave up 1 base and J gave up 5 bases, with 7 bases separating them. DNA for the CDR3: TGTGCCAGCAGCTTGATTTACAATAATTCACCCCTCCACTTT. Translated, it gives CASSLIYNNSPLHF.

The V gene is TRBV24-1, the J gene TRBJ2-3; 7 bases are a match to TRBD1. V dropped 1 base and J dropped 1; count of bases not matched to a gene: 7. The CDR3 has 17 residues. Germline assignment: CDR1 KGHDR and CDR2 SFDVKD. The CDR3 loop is CATSDFWDSSGTDTQYF. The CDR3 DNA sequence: TGTGCCACCAGTGATTTCTGGGACAGTTCGGGCACAGATACGCAGTATTTT.

CDR3 protein: CASSYSLTGVGYEQYF. The CDR3 DNA reads as TGTGCCAGCAGTTACTCGTTGACAGGAGTGGGCTACGAGCAGTACTTC. The V call is TRBV6-5, the J call TRBJ2-7, with D possibly being TRBD1 (6 bases). The CDR3 length is 16 residues. V lost 0 bases and J 3 bases, leaving 15 bases between the germline ends. The germline V gene has CDR1 MNHEY and CDR2 SVGAGI.

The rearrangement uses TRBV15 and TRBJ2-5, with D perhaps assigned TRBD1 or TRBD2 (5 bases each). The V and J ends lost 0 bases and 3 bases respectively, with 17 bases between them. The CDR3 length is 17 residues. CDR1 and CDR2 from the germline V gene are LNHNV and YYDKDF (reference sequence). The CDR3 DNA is TGTGCCACCAGCAGAGACTCCGGGGCCTATGGAGAAGAGACCCAGTACTTC. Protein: CATSRDSGAYGEETQYF.

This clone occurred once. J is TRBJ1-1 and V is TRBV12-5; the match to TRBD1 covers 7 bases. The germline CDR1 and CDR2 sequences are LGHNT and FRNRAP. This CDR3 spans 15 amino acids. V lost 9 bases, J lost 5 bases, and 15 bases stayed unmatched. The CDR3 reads CASLGAGGKGTEAFF. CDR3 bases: TGTGCTAGCCTCGGGGCAGGGGGTAAAGGAACTGAAGCTTTCTTT.